This T cell receptor beta chain is from a study of blood T cells in healthy people across ages. CDR3 size: 17 residues. V lost 3 bases and J lost 2; bases outside the gene matches: 10. Germline assignment: CDR1 MDHEN and CDR2 SYDVKM. Combining a sample-barcoded 5' primer with a J-beta primer mix, a second PCR ran for 7 to 11 cycles. TCRdb analysed the 5' RACE reads with MiXCR anew, one entry per CDR3 protein. Found here are about 940,000 distinct CDR3 sequences, around 46% of them singletons; the top ten hold roughly an eighth. The J gene is TRBJ2-3, the V gene TRBV28; TRBD2 matches at 8 bases. The TCR originated in a man between 25 and 39 years old in good health. Specimen: blood. The CDR3 DNA reads as TGTGCCAGCAGTTTGATCCCCACGGGGGGGTTCACAGATACGCAGTATTTT. Protein: CASSLIPTGGFTDTQYF.